This T cell receptor beta chain derives from a study of blood T cell repertoires in COVID-19. In the study overall: Both acute and convalescent COVID-19 samples were obtained from the United States, Italy and Spain.

This CDR3 region has 12 residues. Per the study methods: It was from reference gene primer amplification that nucleated cell counts were estimated. Libraries were prepared by immunoSEQ multiplex PCR; TCRdb keeps only in-frame clonotypes and omits some of them. V and J calls and clone size come straight from that table; D and trimming were deduced from the DNA. The sample contains about 430,000 clones, approximately 90% of which appear only once. This clonotype originated in a man aged 18 to 35 with COVID-19, enrolled during active disease. The V and J genes are TRBV21-1 and TRBJ2-5; the table assigns TRBD1, which was not confirmed against the DNA. TRBV21-1 is assigned pseudogene status. Sample: peripheral blood. The CDR3 DNA is TGTGCCAGCAGCAAAGCCAAAGAGACCCAGTACTTC. Residues: CASSKAKETQYF.